The present TCR beta chain was sequenced within a study of Ad26.COV2.S vaccination and SARS-CoV-2 variants. On the study more broadly: Intramuscular Ad26.COV2.S at 5x10^10 or 1x10^11 viral particles.

V lost 7 bases and J lost 6, with 5 bases in between. This CDR3 is built from 10 residues. Germline-derived CDR1 and CDR2 are SNHLY and FYNNEI. Findings and caveats of the study: Vaccinees and placebo recipients showed similar non-spike TCR breadth.

Sample treatment: over 15 received Ad26.COV2.S at low or high dose, single or two shots; 5 received placebo; per-sample allocation not given. Each sample was drawn 63 days after the first injection (of vaccine or placebo). Note on this clone: Its specificity is not known.

Data came from immunoSEQ multiplex PCR; TCRdb stores just in-frame clones and leaves some out. Of 440,000 or so clones listed, 80% to 90% are singletons. The receptor was derived from a person aged 18 to 65 who received the Ad26.COV2.S COVID-19 vaccine or a placebo. The sample here was peripheral blood, taken in a trial of Ad26.COV2.S vaccine versus placebo. J is TRBJ2-3 and V is TRBV2; unclear D gene. Here the CDR3 reads CASIVDTQYF. CDR3 bases: TGTGCCAGCATAGTGGATACGCAGTATTTT.